The 26 T cell receptor beta chains below were found in one sample sequenced in a study of early stage breast cancer tumors. Using immunoSEQ multiplex PCR, the repertoire was profiled, and TCRdb retains in-frame clones only, with some absent. The table includes 9,500 to 10,000 clones, almost 65% detected once. Sequencing used breast tumor tissue. Source of these receptors: a person in their 60s with breast cancer.

V usage is TRBV5-6 and J usage is TRBJ1-1; tentatively, D is TRBD1 (5 bases). Deletions cut 6 bases from V and 0 bases from J, with 21 bases between. There are 17 residues in the CDR3. Germline values: CDR1 SGHDT, CDR2 YYEEEE. The CDR3 region has the DNA TGTGCCAGCACCCGGGGGGGACGGACTTCTATGAACACTGAAGCTTTCTTT. Translating it yields CASTRGGRTSMNTEAFF.

The V and J genes are TRBV5-6 and TRBJ2-5; D gene ambiguous. This CDR3 contains 13 residues. V shed 4 bases and J shed 5 bases, with 12 bases lying between them. Germline lookup yields CDR1 SGHDT and CDR2 YYEEEE. The CDR3 protein is CASSPGRRETQYF. CDR3 bases: TGTGCCAGCAGCCCCGGACGGCGGGAGACCCAGTACTTC.

The DNA for the CDR3 is TGTGCCAGCAGTGGACAGGTCAATCAGCCCCAGCATTTT. Encoded protein: CASSGQVNQPQHF. The V call is TRBV28, the J call TRBJ1-5; TRBD1 matches 7 bases. Germline CDR1 and CDR2: MDHEN and SYDVKM. The ends lost 5 bases at V and 3 bases at J; junction bases unmatched: 1. This CDR3 has 13 residues.

The gene calls are TRBV18 and TRBJ1-2; the D is unclear. CDR1 and CDR2 (germline): KGHSH, LQKENI. V lost 3 bases, J lost 2 bases, and 16 bases lay in between. The CDR3 is 16 residues long. CDR3 protein: CASSPRREAENYGYTF. CDR3 bases: TGTGCCAGCTCACCGAGAAGGGAGGCAGAAAACTATGGCTACACCTTC.

In its sample, this clone ranks as medium-sized. This rearrangement joins TRBV28 to TRBJ1-1, with 10 nucleotides matching TRBD1. The germline gives CDR1 MDHEN, CDR2 SYDVKM. The ends lost 4 bases at V and 5 bases at J; junction bases unmatched: 7. The CDR3 totals 15 residues. The CDR3: CASSWDRGRLTEAFF. The CDR3 DNA reads TGTGCCAGCAGTTGGGACAGGGGTCGGTTGACTGAAGCTTTCTTT.

The chain uses TRBV27 and TRBJ2-7; weak D call: TRBD2 (5 bases). Germline V CDR1 and CDR2: MNHEY, SMNVEV (reference sequence). The CDR3 has 14 amino acids. The germline V and J ends were trimmed by 0 bases and 6 bases, with 12 bases remaining between them. DNA of the CDR3: TGTGCCAGCAGTTTATCGGGGTTGGGGAGCGAGCAGTACTTC. It codes for CASSLSGLGSEQYF.

The chain links TRBV19 to TRBJ2-6; possibly TRBD1 for D (6 bases). CDR1 is LNHDA and CDR2 is SQIVND in the germline V gene (reference sequence). The CDR3 consists of 18 residues. Trimming pared 6 bases from V and 0 bases from J, leaving 18 bases between. This chain's CDR3 is CASSGVGQTSSGANVLTF. The CDR3 bases are TGTGCCAGTAGCGGAGTAGGACAGACTTCCTCTGGGGCCAACGTCCTGACTTTC.

The sample holds a few counts of this clone. The V call is TRBV5-1, the J call TRBJ2-1; TRBD1 matches at 10 bases. The CDR3 is 15 amino acids. The V gene's germline CDR1 is SGHRS and CDR2 YFSETQ. The V gene end was trimmed by 3 bases and the J gene end by 9 bases; junction bases not matched to a gene: 9. For the CDR3, the DNA is TGCGCCAGCAGCTCTAGGGACAGGGGAATAACTGAGCAGTTCTTC. It codes for CASSSRDRGITEQFF.

The V call is TRBV7-6, the J call TRBJ1-1; no reliable D call. This CDR3 contains 14 residues. V was pared by 5 bases and J by 5 bases, with 15 bases between. Germline loops: CDR1 SGHVS, CDR2 FNYEAQ. CDR3 loop: CASSTDLGGTEAFF. In DNA, the CDR3 is TGTGCCAGCAGCACGGACCTAGGAGGGACTGAAGCTTTCTTT.

The chain carries TRBV15 and TRBJ2-1; no reliable D call. CDR3 size: 16 residues. Germline CDR1 LNHNV, CDR2 YYDKDF (reference sequence). V was shortened by 0 bases and J by 6 bases, with 15 bases between the two germline ends. This CDR3 is CATSRDRAYLRNEQFF. The CDR3 DNA follows: TGTGCCACCAGCAGAGATCGGGCCTACCTACGCAATGAGCAGTTCTTC.

This sequence joins TRBV27 and TRBJ2-7; TRBD2 aligns across 10 bases. The CDR3 extends over 16 amino acids. V lost 6 bases and J lost 4; bases outside the gene matches: 12. CDR1 is MNHEY, CDR2 SMNVEV, per germline (reference sequence). CDR3 nucleotide sequence: TGTGCCAGCAGCAGGACTAGCGGAAATAGAGGTTACGAGCAGTACTTC. Protein sequence: CASSRTSGNRGYEQYF.

The CDR3 is CASSGGLADYNEQFF. CDR3 DNA sequence: TGTGCCAGCAGCGGGGGACTAGCGGACTACAATGAGCAGTTCTTC. The J gene is TRBJ2-1, the V gene TRBV9; the match to TRBD2 covers 11 bases. The CDR3 runs 15 residues. Germline CDR1 and CDR2: SGDLS and YYNGEE. The J segment lost 3 bases and the V segment lost 3 bases, leaving 2 bases of the junction unmatched.

This chain uses TRBV28 with TRBJ1-1, with D perhaps TRBD1 (6 bases). Germline CDR1 MDHEN, CDR2 SYDVKM. Trimming cost V 4 bases and J 0 bases, with 9 bases left between them. The CDR3 is made up of 14 amino acids. The CDR3: CASSSTGLNTEAFF. The CDR3 nucleotides are TGTGCCAGCAGTTCTACAGGGTTGAACACTGAAGCTTTCTTT. Combining the CDR3 with reference TRBV28 and TRBJ1-1 gives the whole variable domain DVKVTQSSRYLVKRTGEKVFLECVQDMDHENMFWYRQDPGLGLRLIYFSYDVKMKEKGDIPEGYSVSREKKERFSLILESASTNQTSMYLCASSSTGLNTEAFFGQGTRLTVV.

The CDR3 here is CASSLSRANTGELFF. As DNA, the CDR3 is TGCGCCAGCAGCTTGAGCAGGGCGAACACCGGGGAGCTGTTTTTT. The chain couples TRBV5-1 to TRBJ2-2, with a possible D match to TRBD1 (5 bases). The V end was cut by 1 base, the J end by 0 bases, with 7 bases between. The CDR3 is made up of 15 amino acids. Germline CDR1 reads SGHRS; CDR2 reads YFSETQ. Full variable domain (outside the CDR3, taken from reference TRBV5-1 and TRBJ2-2): KAGVTQTPRYLIKTRGQQVTLSCSPISGHRSVSWYQQTPGQGLQFLFEYFSETQRNKGNFPGRFSGRQFSNSRSEMNVSTLELGDSALYLCASSLSRANTGELFFGEGSRLTVL.

This clone is medium-sized. The CDR3 DNA is TGTGCCATCAGGGGGTACGGTGGCACTGAAGCTTTCTTT. Translated: CAIRGYGGTEAFF. This chain uses TRBV10-3 with TRBJ1-1; D ambiguous. Per the germline V gene, CDR1 is ENHRY and CDR2 is SYGVKD. The CDR3 is 13 amino acids. Trimming shortened V by 6 bases and J by 4 bases, and 12 bases separated the two germline ends.

In this sample, this clone turned up once. The rearrangement joins TRBV7-9 to TRBJ2-2; the D is unclear. The CDR3 loop spans 13 amino acids. Deletions cut 2 bases from V and 3 bases from J, with 4 bases between. The germline CDR1 and CDR2 sequences are SEHNR and FQNEAQ (reference sequence). In DNA, the CDR3 is TGTGCCAGCAGCTTATACGACACCGGGGAGCTGTTTTTT. Its translation is CASSLYDTGELFF.

The chain employs TRBV10-3 and TRBJ2-5; 11 bases are shared with TRBD2. This CDR3 has 15 amino acids. V was clipped by 3 bases and J by 2 bases; unmatched bases: 2. From germline, CDR1 is ENHRY and CDR2 SYGVKD. CDR3 in DNA: TGTGCCATCAGTGACCCTAGCGGGGGGCAAGAGACCCAGTACTTC. As protein: CAISDPSGGQETQYF.

This clone is labeled medium-sized. The chain recombines TRBV11-3 with TRBJ2-5, with 7 bases matching TRBD2. J lost 4 bases, V lost 5 bases, and 7 bases had no gene match. The CDR3 consists of 14 residues. Per the germline V gene, CDR1 is SGHNT and CDR2 is YENEEA. Here the CDR3 DNA reads TGTGCCAGCAGCCCCCGGACTAGGCCAGAGACCCAGTACTTC. Its protein is CASSPRTRPETQYF.

The chain links TRBV7-6 to TRBJ2-3; D tentatively fits TRBD1 or TRBD2 (5 bases each). Germline V CDR1 and CDR2: SGHVS, FNYEAQ. The CDR3 totals 17 residues. V gave up 6 bases and J gave up 0 bases, with 19 bases separating them. The CDR3 coding sequence is TGTGCCAGCAGTTCCTCCCCCGGGGCCTCTAGCACAGATACGCAGTATTTT. This encodes CASSSSPGASSTDTQYF.

This CDR3 reads CASGSGKAKNIQYF. CDR3 DNA: TGTGCCAGTGGGTCAGGGAAGGCCAAAAACATTCAGTACTTC. The chain carries TRBV19 and TRBJ2-4; TRBD1 might be the D (5 bases). Trimming left V 8 bases short and J 1 base short, with 12 bases between. The CDR3 totals 14 residues. Germline CDR1 LNHDA, CDR2 SQIVND (reference sequence). Full variable domain (outside the CDR3, taken from reference TRBV19 and TRBJ2-4): DGGITQSPKYLFRKEGQNVTLSCEQNLNHDAMYWYRQDPGQGLRLIYYSQIVNDFQKGDIAEGYSVSREKKESFPLTVTSAQKNPTAFYLCASGSGKAKNIQYFGAGTRLSVL.

J is TRBJ2-1 and V is TRBV7-9; 8 positions match TRBD2. Trimming took 4 bases from V and 0 from J; bases not matched to a gene: 11. The germline CDR1 and CDR2 sequences are SEHNR and FQNEAQ (reference sequence). The CDR3 spans 18 residues. The CDR3 region has the DNA TGTGCCAGCAGCTCAACCCAGCAGGGACTAGTCTCCTACAATGAGCAGTTCTTC. It yields the protein CASSSTQQGLVSYNEQFF.

This clone was counted between two and nine times. V gene TRBV28 combines with J gene TRBJ2-7, with 11 bases aligning to TRBD2. With 2 bases clipped from V and 2 bases from J, the junction kept 2 bases outside the gene matches. This CDR3 region has 15 residues. Germline CDR1 is MDHEN and CDR2 is SYDVKM. The CDR3 region has the DNA TGTGCCAGCAGTTTAGATAGCGGGAGGGCCTACGAGCAGTACTTC. Its translation is CASSLDSGRAYEQYF.

This chain connects TRBV5-1 to TRBJ1-1; the D is unclear. The CDR3 contains 14 residues. CDR1 is SGHRS, CDR2 YFSETQ, per germline. V lost 0 bases, J lost 1 base, and 7 bases lay in between. The CDR3 spells CASSLGPQNTEAFF. The CDR3 bases are TGCGCCAGCAGCTTGGGGCCGCAGAACACTGAAGCTTTCTTT. Drawing the rest from reference TRBV5-1 and TRBJ1-1, the complete variable domain is KAGVTQTPRYLIKTRGQQVTLSCSPISGHRSVSWYQQTPGQGLQFLFEYFSETQRNKGNFPGRFSGRQFSNSRSEMNVSTLELGDSALYLCASSLGPQNTEAFFGQGTRLTVV.

The rearrangement uses TRBV28 and TRBJ2-7; TRBD1 aligns across 9 bases. The V gene end was trimmed by 4 bases and the J gene end by 3 bases; junction bases not matched to a gene: 13. The CDR3 runs to 17 residues. Germline V gene sequence: CDR1 MDHEN, CDR2 SYDVKM. CDR3 residues: CASSSPLAGTGSYEQYF. CDR3 sequence (DNA): TGTGCCAGCAGTTCGCCCTTAGCTGGGACAGGGAGCTACGAGCAGTACTTC.

This chain joins TRBV5-1 and TRBJ2-7; 7 bases are a match to TRBD2. V lost 1 base and J lost 4; bases outside the gene matches: 5. The CDR3 runs 14 residues. Germline loops: CDR1 SGHRS, CDR2 YFSETQ. For the CDR3, the DNA is TGCGCCAGCAGCTTGAGGGTGGGGGGGTACGAGCAGTACTTC. This translates into CASSLRVGGYEQYF.

The chain joins TRBV5-1 to TRBJ2-3; maybe TRBD2 (5 bases). CDR1 is SGHRS and CDR2 is YFSETQ in the germline V gene. The CDR3 extends over 15 amino acids. The V end was cut by 0 bases, the J end by 0 bases, with 8 bases between. CDR3 sequence: CASSLGGHSTDTQYF. In DNA form, the CDR3 reads TGCGCCAGCAGCTTGGGCGGGCATAGCACAGATACGCAGTATTTT.